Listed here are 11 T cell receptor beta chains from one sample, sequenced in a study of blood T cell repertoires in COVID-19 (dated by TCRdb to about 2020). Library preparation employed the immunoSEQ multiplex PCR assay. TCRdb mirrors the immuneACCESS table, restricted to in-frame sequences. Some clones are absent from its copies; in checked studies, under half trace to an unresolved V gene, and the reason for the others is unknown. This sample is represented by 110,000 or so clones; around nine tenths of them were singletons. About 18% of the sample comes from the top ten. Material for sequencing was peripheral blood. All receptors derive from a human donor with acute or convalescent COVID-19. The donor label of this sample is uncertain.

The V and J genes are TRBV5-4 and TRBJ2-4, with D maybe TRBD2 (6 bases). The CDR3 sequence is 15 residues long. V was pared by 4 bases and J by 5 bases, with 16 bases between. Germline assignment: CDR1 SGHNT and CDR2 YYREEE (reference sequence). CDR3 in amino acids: CASSPGGGVENIQYF. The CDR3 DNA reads TGTGCCAGCAGCCCCGGCGGAGGGGTGGAAAACATTCAGTACTTC. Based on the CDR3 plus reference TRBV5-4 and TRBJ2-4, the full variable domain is ETGVTQSPTHLIKTRGQQVTLRCSSQSGHNTVSWYQQALGQGPQFIFQYYREEENGRGNFPPRFSGLQFPNYSSELNVNALELDDSALYLCASSPGGGVENIQYFGAGTRLSVL.

The CDR3 region is CASSERYGTSGSYNEQFF. CDR3 DNA: TGTGCCAGCAGTGAACGCTATGGGACTAGCGGGAGTTACAATGAGCAGTTCTTC. The V call is TRBV9, the J call TRBJ2-1, with 14 bases that match TRBD2. Looked up from germline, CDR1 is SGDLS and CDR2 is YYNGEE. This CDR3 has 18 residues. Trimming cost V 5 bases and J 4 bases; bases outside gene matches: 11.

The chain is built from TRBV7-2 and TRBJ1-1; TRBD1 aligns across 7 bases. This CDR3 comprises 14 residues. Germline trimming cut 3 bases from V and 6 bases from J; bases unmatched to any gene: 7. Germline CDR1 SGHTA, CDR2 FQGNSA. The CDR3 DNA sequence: TGTGCCAGCAGCTTGGAAAGGGGGCTATCTGAAGCTTTCTTT. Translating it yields CASSLERGLSEAFF. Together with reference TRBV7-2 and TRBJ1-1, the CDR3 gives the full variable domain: GAGVSQSPSNKVTEKGKDVELRCDPISGHTALYWYRQSLGQGLEFLIYFQGNSAPDKSGLPSDRFSAERTGGSVSTLTIQRTQQEDSAVYLCASSLERGLSEAFFGQGTRLTVV.

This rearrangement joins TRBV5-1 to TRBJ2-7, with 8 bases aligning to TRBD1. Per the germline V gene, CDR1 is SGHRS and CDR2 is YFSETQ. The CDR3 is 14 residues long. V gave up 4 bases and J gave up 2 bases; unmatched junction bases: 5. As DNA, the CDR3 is TGCGCCAGCAGCCGGGACAGGCGTACCTACGAGCAGTACTTC. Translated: CASSRDRRTYEQYF.

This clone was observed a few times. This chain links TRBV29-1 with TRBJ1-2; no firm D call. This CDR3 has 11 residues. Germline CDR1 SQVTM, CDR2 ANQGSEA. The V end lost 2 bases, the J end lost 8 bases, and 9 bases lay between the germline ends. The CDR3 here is CSVEREDGYTF. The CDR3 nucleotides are TGCAGCGTTGAACGGGAGGACGGCTACACCTTC. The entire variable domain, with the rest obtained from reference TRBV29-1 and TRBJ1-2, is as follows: SAVISQKPSRDICQRGTSLTIQCQVDSQVTMMFWYRQQPGQSLTLIATANQGSEATYESGFVIDKFPISRPNLTFSTLTVSNMSPEDSSIYLCSVEREDGYTFGSGTRLTVV.

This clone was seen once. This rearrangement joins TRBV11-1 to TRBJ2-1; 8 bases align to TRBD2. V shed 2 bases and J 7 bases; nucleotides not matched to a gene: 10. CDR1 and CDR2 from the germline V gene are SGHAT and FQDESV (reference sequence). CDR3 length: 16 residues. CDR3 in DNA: TGTGCCAGCAGCTTACTAGATGCTAGCGGGCGAAATGAGCAGTTCTTC. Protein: CASSLLDASGRNEQFF.

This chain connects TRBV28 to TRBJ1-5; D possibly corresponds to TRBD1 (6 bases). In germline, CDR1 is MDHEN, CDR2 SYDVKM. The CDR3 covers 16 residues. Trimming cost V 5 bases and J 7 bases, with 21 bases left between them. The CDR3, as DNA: TGTGCCAGCAGTGAATCTGCGGGGGGCAGGGAACAGCCCCAGCATTTT. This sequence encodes CASSESAGGREQPQHF.

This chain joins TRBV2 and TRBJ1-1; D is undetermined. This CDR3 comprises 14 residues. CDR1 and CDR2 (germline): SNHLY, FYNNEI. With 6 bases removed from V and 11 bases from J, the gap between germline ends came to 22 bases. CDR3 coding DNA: TGTGCCAGCAGATCTCTAGGAGGAGGGCCAGATGCTTTCTTT. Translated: CASRSLGGGPDAFF.

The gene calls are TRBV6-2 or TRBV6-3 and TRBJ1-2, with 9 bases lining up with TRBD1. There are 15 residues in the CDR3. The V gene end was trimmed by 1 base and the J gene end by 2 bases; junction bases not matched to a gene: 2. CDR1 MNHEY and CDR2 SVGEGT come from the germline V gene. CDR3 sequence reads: CASSYYRGLNYGYTF. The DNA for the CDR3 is TGTGCCAGCAGTTACTACAGGGGGCTGAACTATGGCTACACCTTC.

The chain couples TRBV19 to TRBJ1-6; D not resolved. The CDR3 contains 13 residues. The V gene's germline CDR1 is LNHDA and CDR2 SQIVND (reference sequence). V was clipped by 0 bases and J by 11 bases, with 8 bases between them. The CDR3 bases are TGTGCCAGTAGTATAGATCGAGGAGCACCCCTCCACTTT. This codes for CASSIDRGAPLHF.

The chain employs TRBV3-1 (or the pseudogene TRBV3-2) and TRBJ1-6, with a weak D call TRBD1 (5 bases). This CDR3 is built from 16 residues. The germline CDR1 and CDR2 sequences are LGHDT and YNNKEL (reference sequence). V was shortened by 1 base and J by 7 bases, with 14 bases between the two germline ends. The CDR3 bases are TGTGCCAGCAGCCAAGGGTGGGCAGGGTTAAATTCACCCCTCCACTTT. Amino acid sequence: CASSQGWAGLNSPLHF.